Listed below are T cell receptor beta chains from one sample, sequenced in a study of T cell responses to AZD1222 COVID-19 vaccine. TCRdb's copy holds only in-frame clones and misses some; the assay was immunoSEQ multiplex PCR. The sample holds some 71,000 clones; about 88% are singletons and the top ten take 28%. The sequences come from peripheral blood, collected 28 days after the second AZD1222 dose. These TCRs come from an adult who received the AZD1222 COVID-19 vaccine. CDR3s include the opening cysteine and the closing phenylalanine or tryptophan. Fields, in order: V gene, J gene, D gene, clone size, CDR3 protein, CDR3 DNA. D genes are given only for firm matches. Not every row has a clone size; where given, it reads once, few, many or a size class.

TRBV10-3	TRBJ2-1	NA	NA	CAIGPEPPDNEQFF	TGTGCCATCGGTCCCGAACCTCCGGACAATGAGCAGTTCTTC
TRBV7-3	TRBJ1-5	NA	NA	CASSSTSNQPQHF	TGTGCCAGCAGCTCAACTAGCAATCAGCCCCAGCATTTT
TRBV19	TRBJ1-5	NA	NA	CASSRAGSGNQPQHF	TGTGCCAGTAGTAGGGCAGGTAGTGGAAATCAGCCCCAGCATTTT
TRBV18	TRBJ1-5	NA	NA	CASSPPNQPQHF	TGTGCCAGCTCACCACCTAATCAGCCCCAGCATTTT
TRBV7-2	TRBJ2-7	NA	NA	CASSQQQSSYEQYF	TGTGCCAGCAGCCAACAACAGAGCTCCTACGAGCAGTACTTC
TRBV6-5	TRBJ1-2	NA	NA	CASTQLLGYTF	TGTGCCAGCACGCAACTTCTTGGCTACACCTTC
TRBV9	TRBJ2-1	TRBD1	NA	CASSPGPGQGSLNEQFF	TGTGCCAGCAGCCCCGGGCCCGGACAGGGCAGTTTAAATGAGCAGTTCTTC
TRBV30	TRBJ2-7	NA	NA	CAWSVNSEQYF	TGTGCCTGGAGTGTAAACTCCGAGCAGTACTTC
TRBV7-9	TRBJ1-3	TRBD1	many	CASSFPGGQGSGNTIYF	TGTGCCAGCAGCTTTCCGGGGGGACAGGGCTCTGGAAACACCATATATTTT
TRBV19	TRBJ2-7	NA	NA	CASSTAHPSGTRRYEQYF	TGTGCCAGTAGTACCGCCCATCCCTCCGGGACAAGAAGATACGAGCAGTACTTC
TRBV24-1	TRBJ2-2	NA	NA	CATSSSTGELFF	TGTGCCACCAGTTCGAGCACCGGGGAGCTGTTTTTT
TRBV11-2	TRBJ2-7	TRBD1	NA	CASSRTRGLYEQYF	TGTGCCAGCAGCCGGACCAGGGGGCTTTACGAGCAGTACTTC
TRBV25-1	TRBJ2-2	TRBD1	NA	CASRGTGQGVVGELFF	TGTGCCAGCAGAGGAACTGGACAGGGGGTGGTCGGGGAGCTGTTTTTT
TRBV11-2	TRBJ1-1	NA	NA	CASSFRRNTEAFF	TGTGCCAGCAGCTTCCGGCGGAACACTGAAGCTTTCTTT
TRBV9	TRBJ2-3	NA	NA	CASSAGSGTQYF	TGTGCCAGCAGCGCCGGAAGTGGTACGCAGTATTTT
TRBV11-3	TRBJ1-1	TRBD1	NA	CASSQDRGLAFF	TGTGCCAGCAGCCAGGACAGGGGGTTGGCTTTCTTT
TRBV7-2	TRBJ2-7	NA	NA	CASSFQGIGYEQYF	TGTGCCAGCAGCTTTCAAGGAATAGGGTACGAGCAGTACTTC
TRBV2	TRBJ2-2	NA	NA	CASSSPNTGELFF	TGTGCCAGCTCTTCTCCGAACACCGGGGAGCTGTTTTTT
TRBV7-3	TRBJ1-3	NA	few	CASKGSNSGNTIYF	TGTGCCAGCAAGGGTTCAAACTCTGGAAACACCATATATTTT
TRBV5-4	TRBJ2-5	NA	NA	CASSLAGPEETQYF	TGTGCCAGCAGCTTGGCCGGACCCGAAGAGACCCAGTACTTC
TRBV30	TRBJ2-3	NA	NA	CAWSVLASGTDTQYF	TGTGCCTGGAGTGTATTGGCCAGCGGCACAGATACGCAGTATTTT
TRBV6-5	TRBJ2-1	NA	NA	CASSWAAGNEQFF	TGTGCCAGCAGTTGGGCCGCGGGCAATGAGCAGTTCTTC
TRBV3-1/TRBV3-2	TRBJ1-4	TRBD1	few	CASSQDRGGDRAEKLFF	TGTGCCAGCAGCCAAGATCGGGGGGGGGACAGGGCTGAAAAACTGTTTTTT
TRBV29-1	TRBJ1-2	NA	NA	CSVEDPRPGGYGYTF	TGCAGCGTTGAAGATCCCCGGCCTGGTGGCTATGGCTACACCTTC
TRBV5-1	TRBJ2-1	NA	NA	CASSLGTVNEQFF	TGCGCCAGCAGCCTAGGGACCGTCAATGAGCAGTTCTTC
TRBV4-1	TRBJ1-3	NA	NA	CASSQPGTDISSFGNTIYF	TGCGCCAGCAGCCAGCCCGGGACCGATATTTCGTCTTTTGGAAACACCATATATTTT
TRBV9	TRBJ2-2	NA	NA	CASSVLGTNTGELFF	TGTGCCAGCAGCGTACTGGGTACGAACACCGGGGAGCTGTTTTTT
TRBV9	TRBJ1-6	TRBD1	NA	CASSAQDRGNSPLHF	TGTGCCAGCAGCGCCCAGGACAGGGGGAATTCACCCCTCCACTTT
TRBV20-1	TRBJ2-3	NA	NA	CSASVGGKDTQYF	TGCAGTGCTAGTGTGGGCGGGAAAGATACGCAGTATTTT
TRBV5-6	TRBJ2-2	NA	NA	CASSLGQVNTGELFF	TGTGCCAGCAGCTTGGGACAGGTGAACACCGGGGAGCTGTTTTTT
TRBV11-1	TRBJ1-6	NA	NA	CASSFDGTNSPLHF	TGTGCCAGCAGCTTTGACGGTACCAATTCACCCCTCCACTTT
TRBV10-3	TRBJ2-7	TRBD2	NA	CAIGGGRDLREQYF	TGTGCCATCGGGGGGGGTCGAGATCTTCGCGAGCAGTACTTC
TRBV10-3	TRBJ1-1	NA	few	CAIRGGDGEAFF	TGTGCCATCAGGGGCGGCGATGGAGAAGCTTTCTTT
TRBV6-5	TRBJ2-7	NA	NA	CASTTGVAHSYEQYF	TGTGCCAGCACCACCGGGGTAGCGCACTCCTACGAGCAGTACTTC
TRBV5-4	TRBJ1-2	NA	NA	CASTLQGIAGYTF	TGTGCCAGCACCCTACAGGGCATTGCTGGCTACACCTTC
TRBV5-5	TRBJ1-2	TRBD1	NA	CASSLDAQGIGYGYTF	TGTGCCAGCAGCTTGGATGCACAGGGGATCGGCTATGGCTACACCTTC
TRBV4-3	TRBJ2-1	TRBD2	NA	CASSQDEGLRHYNEQFF	TGCGCCAGCAGCCAAGATGAGGGACTAAGACACTACAATGAGCAGTTCTTC
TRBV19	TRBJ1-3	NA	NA	CASTLRRRSPTGNTIYF	TGTGCCAGTACCCTAAGGCGGCGCTCACCTACTGGAAACACCATATATTTT
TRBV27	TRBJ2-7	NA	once	CASSHDWSRYEQYF	TGTGCCAGCAGTCATGACTGGTCCCGCTACGAGCAGTACTTC
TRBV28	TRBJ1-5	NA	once	CASSRGDGFQPQHF	TGTGCCAGCAGTAGAGGGGATGGGTTCCAGCCCCAGCATTTT
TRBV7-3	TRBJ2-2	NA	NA	CASSSQGNTGELFF	TGTGCCAGCAGCTCTCAGGGAAACACCGGGGAGCTGTTTTTT
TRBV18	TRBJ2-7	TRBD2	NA	CASSRGTSGTYEQYF	TGTGCCAGCTCACGCGGGACTAGCGGGACTTACGAGCAGTACTTC
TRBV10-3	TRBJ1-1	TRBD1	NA	CASGPGQGAGTEAFF	TGTGCCAGCGGTCCGGGACAGGGGGCTGGAACTGAAGCTTTCTTT
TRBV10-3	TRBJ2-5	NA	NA	CAISNAGQPLQETQYF	TGTGCCATCAGTAACGCTGGACAGCCACTTCAAGAGACCCAGTACTTC
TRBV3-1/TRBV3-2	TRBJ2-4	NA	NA	CASSQPQGKNIQYF	TGTGCCAGCAGCCAACCACAGGGCAAAAACATTCAGTACTTC
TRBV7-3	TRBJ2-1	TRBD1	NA	CASSRDRELYNEQFF	TGTGCCAGCAGCCGGGACAGGGAGCTTTACAATGAGCAGTTCTTC
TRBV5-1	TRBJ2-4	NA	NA	CASSLGREPQNIQYF	TGCGCCAGCAGCTTGGGGCGGGAACCCCAAAACATTCAGTACTTC
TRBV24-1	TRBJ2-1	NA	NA	CATSDPTLDSPEQFF	TGTGCCACCAGTGATCCCACCTTAGACAGTCCTGAGCAGTTCTTC
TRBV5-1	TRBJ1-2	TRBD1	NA	CASSLEHEQGVRYGYTF	TGCGCCAGCAGCTTGGAGCACGAGCAGGGGGTACGCTATGGCTACACCTTC
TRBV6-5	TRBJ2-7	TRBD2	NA	CASRLAVSSYEQYF	TGTGCCAGCAGACTAGCGGTCTCCTCCTACGAGCAGTACTTC
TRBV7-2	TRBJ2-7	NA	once	CASSSYREKYEQYF	TGTGCCAGCAGCTCCTACAGGGAGAAATACGAGCAGTACTTC
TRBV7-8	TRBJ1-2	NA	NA	CASSRIPPVGYGYTF	TGTGCCAGCAGCCGCATCCCCCCCGTAGGGTATGGCTACACCTTC
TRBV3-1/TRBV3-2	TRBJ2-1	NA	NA	CASGHSSYNEQFF	TGTGCCAGCGGACATAGCTCCTACAATGAGCAGTTCTTC